These T cell receptor beta chains were read from a single sample in a study of shared clonotypes between healthy human individuals. The method was immunoSEQ multiplex PCR; TCRdb's version includes in-frame clones alone and lacks a portion of them. The table has 2 million to 3 million clones, approximately 93% seen once. Sequenced input: naive CD4+ T cells from PBMCs. These receptors were obtained from a man between 18 and 35 years old in good health. Some clones in this sample may be carry-over from other donors' samples. CDR3s include the opening cysteine and the closing phenylalanine or tryptophan. Fields, in order: J gene, V gene, D gene, CDR3 length, clone size, CDR3 protein, CDR3 DNA. A D gene is named only where the DNA matches it firmly. Some rows have no size entry. The others give once, few or many, or a class for an expanded clone.

TRBJ1-5 TRBV7-3 NA 13 once CASSSGVNQPQHF TGTGCCAGCAGCTCGGGCGTCAATCAGCCCCAGCATTTT
TRBJ2-3 TRBV5-1 TRBD2 17 NA CASSLLLAGGRTDTQYF TGCGCCAGCAGCTTGTTACTAGCGGGAGGGCGCACAGATACGCAGTATTTT
TRBJ2-3 TRBV27 TRBD1 16 NA CASSTQGARYTDTQYF TGTGCCAGCAGTACTCAGGGGGCGCGTTATACAGATACGCAGTATTTT
TRBJ2-2 TRBV2 NA 16 NA CASSVASLSNTGELFF TGTGCCAGCAGTGTGGCCTCGTTGTCTAACACCGGGGAGCTGTTTTTT
TRBJ2-1 TRBV11-3 TRBD2 18 NA CASSSRGASGRAWDEQFF TGTGCCAGCAGCTCCCGGGGGGCTAGCGGGAGGGCCTGGGATGAGCAGTTCTTC
TRBJ2-7 TRBV19 TRBD1 16 NA CASSILQDRSSYEQYF TGTGCCAGTAGTATTCTTCAGGACAGGAGCTCCTACGAGCAGTACTTC
TRBJ1-6 TRBV30 TRBD1 19 NA CAWSASRATGTGDRSPLHF TGTGCCTGGAGTGCATCCCGGGCTACCGGGACAGGGGATCGTTCACCCCTCCACTTT
TRBJ2-7 TRBV29-1 TRBD2 14 NA CSVAGSGSSYEQYF TGCAGCGTTGCTGGTAGCGGGAGCTCCTACGAGCAGTACTTC
TRBJ1-1 TRBV5-1 TRBD1 14 NA CASSGTGRNTEAFF TGCGCCAGCAGCGGGACAGGGAGAAACACTGAAGCTTTCTTT
TRBJ2-5 TRBV27 NA 14 NA CASSLSVGVETQYF TGTGCCAGCAGTTTATCGGTGGGAGTGGAGACCCAGTACTTC
TRBJ1-3 TRBV5-1 NA 14 NA CASSLEGTGNTIYF TGCGCCAGCAGCTTGGAGGGGACTGGAAACACCATATATTTT
TRBJ2-2 TRBV7-9 TRBD1 19 NA CASSFPLTGGGINTGELFF TGTGCCAGCAGCTTTCCCCTGACAGGGGGAGGGATTAACACCGGGGAGCTGTTTTTT
TRBJ1-2 TRBV19 TRBD1 16 NA CASSIFTGQGNYGYTF TGTGCCAGTAGTATATTCACGGGACAGGGGAACTATGGCTACACCTTC
TRBJ1-3 TRBV18 NA 17 NA CASSPPLGSAGGNTIYF TGTGCCAGCTCACCACCGCTGGGTTCAGCTGGTGGAAACACCATATATTTT
TRBJ2-5 TRBV7-2 NA 14 NA CASSSRVADGTQYF TGTGCCAGCAGCTCCCGGGTAGCTGACGGGACCCAGTACTTC
TRBJ2-7 TRBV4-2 TRBD2 15 NA CASSQLGLAVYEQYF TGTGCCAGCAGCCAATTGGGACTAGCGGTCTACGAGCAGTACTTC
TRBJ1-1 TRBV20-1 NA 11 few CSASNRLTAFF TGCAGTGCCTCCAACCGGTTGACCGCTTTCTTT
TRBJ2-5 TRBV19 NA 14 NA CASSPRLVPETQYF TGTGCCAGTAGTCCGCGACTAGTTCCGGAGACCCAGTACTTC
TRBJ1-5 TRBV10-1 TRBD1 18 NA CASRTGTEGSGSNQPQHF TGCGCCAGCAGGACCGGGACAGAGGGGAGTGGTAGCAATCAGCCCCAGCATTTT
TRBJ1-2 TRBV5-1 NA 16 NA CASSFSRGKGGYGYTF TGCGCCAGCAGCTTCTCTCGGGGAAAGGGAGGCTATGGCTACACCTTC
TRBJ2-1 TRBV7-3 TRBD2 15 NA CASSLGGRNYNEQFF TGTGCCAGCAGCTTGGGCGGGAGGAACTACAATGAGCAGTTCTTC
TRBJ2-5 TRBV6-1 NA 13 once CASKGRLGETQYF TGTGCCAGCAAGGGCAGGTTGGGGGAGACCCAGTACTTC